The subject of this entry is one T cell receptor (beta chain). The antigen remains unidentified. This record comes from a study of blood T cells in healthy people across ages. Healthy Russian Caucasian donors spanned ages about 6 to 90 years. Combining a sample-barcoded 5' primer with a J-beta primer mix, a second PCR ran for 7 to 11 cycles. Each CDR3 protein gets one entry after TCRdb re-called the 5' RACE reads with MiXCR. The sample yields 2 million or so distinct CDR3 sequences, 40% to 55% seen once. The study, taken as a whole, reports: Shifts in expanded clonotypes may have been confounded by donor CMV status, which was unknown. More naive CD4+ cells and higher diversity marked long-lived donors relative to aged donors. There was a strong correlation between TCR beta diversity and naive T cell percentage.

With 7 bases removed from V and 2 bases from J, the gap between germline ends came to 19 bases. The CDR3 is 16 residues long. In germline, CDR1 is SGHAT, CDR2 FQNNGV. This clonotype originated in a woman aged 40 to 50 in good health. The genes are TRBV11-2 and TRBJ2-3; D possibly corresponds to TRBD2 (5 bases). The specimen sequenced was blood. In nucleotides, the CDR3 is TGTGCCAGCACCTTGGGAGTTGGGCCCTACACAGATACGCAGTATTTT. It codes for CASTLGVGPYTDTQYF.